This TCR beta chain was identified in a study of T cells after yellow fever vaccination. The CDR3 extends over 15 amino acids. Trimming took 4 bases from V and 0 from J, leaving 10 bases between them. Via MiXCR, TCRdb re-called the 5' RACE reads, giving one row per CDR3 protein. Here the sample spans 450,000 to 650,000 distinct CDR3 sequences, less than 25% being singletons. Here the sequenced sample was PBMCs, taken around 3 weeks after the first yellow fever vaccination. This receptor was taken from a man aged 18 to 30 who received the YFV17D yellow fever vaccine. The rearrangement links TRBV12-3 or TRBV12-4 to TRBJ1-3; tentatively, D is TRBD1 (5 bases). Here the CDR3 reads CASSYTGGSGNTIYF. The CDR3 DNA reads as TGTGCCAGCAGTTATACAGGAGGCTCTGGAAACACCATATATTTT.